This paragraph covers one TCR beta chain sequence. Its antigen remains unidentified. No much larger clonotype is one base removed from it; base qualities were not supplied. The immunoSEQ Assay, a bias-controlled multiplex PCR, was used to amplify TCRbeta CDR3 regions from genomic DNA. From the authors' description of their analysis: Nucleated cell counts per sample were estimated from amplification of reference gene primers within the assay. To quantify the absolute abundance of each unique TCRbeta CDR3 rearrangement, sequence reads were collapsed and filtered. For each sample, productive Simpson clonality was calculated as the square root of Simpson's diversity index over productive rearrangements. As stored in TCRdb, this immuneACCESS dataset retains in-frame rearrangements with V and J assigned. A fraction of the clones does not appear; measured against another copy, unresolved V genes explain less than half of the discrepancy, and the remainder lacks a known reason. V, J and clone size derive from that table, while D and trimming were established from the DNA sequence. Recorded for this sample are just over 15,000 clones; approximately 83% of them occurred a single time. The biggest ten clones account for about a tenth of the sample.

The sample is drawn from a study of blood T cell repertoires in COVID-19 (dated by TCRdb to about 2020). About the full investigation: The collaborator samples originated in the United States, Italy and Spain and spanned the acute and convalescent phases of COVID-19. The material from the prospective study consisted of cDNA or gDNA derived from T cells, B-cell-depleted T cells, or PBMCs. The dataset comprised deeply sampled blood TCRbeta repertoires from subjects exposed to, actively infected with, or recovered from COVID-19. A freely available public database, intended as a resource for researchers studying the immune response to SARS-CoV-2, is where the repertoires were released. Samples were obtained from the ongoing ImmuneRACE study (first 160 participants) and from 950 to 1,500 subjects provided by 6 global collaborators. Nearly every sample came with metadata listing a de-identified subject ID, COVID-19 status, age in years and sex. Where HLA class I and class II types were available, the types were taken from metadata supplied by the sample provider, not from assay-based typing. Findings and caveats that apply to the study as a whole: The amount of clinical and demographic metadata varied by source and participant and was provided uncurated.

The collaborating institutions used their own protocols to collect whole blood in K2EDTA tubes. For TCRbeta analysis, collaborator samples were shipped as frozen whole blood, as isolated PBMCs, or as DNA extracted from either sample type. The CDR3 covers 15 residues, taking in both the cysteine and the phenylalanine. Kept here is only the CDR3 DNA, which spans 45 bases and is read in frame from base 1. Trimming takes 4 bases off V and 1 base off J; junction bases not matched to a gene: 4. Reading the germline V gene gives CDR1 SGHTA and CDR2 FQGTGA. This clonotype originated in a human donor in a cohort sampled during active COVID-19. Material: peripheral blood. The V and J segments used are TRBV7-3 and TRBJ2-3; 8 bases in the middle match TRBD2. The CDR3 reads as follows: CASSSTGGGTDTQYF. The DNA reads as follows: TGTGCCAGCAGCTCGACGGGAGGGGGCACAGATACGCAGTATTTT. The entire variable domain, with the stretches around the CDR3 drawn from the reference TRBV7-3 and TRBJ2-3 proteins, is GAGVSQTPSNKVTEKGKYVELRCDPISGHTALYWYRQSLGQGPEFLIYFQGTGAADDSGLPNDRFFAVRPEGSVSTLKIQRTERGDSAVYLCASSSTGGGTDTQYFGPGTRLTVL.